The rows below give T cell receptor beta chains drawn from one sample of a study of blood T cell repertoires in COVID-19. Generated by immunoSEQ multiplex PCR, the TCRdb table keeps only in-frame clones and is missing some. The data show approximately 190,000 clones, with about 88% seen just once and approximately 15% held by the top ten. Sequenced: peripheral blood. The receptors derive from a man aged 30-40 years with active or convalescent COVID-19. The CDR3 runs from the conserved cysteine through the conserved F or W.

V gene	J gene	CDR3 protein
TRBV5-8	TRBJ1-2	CASSLQGQGASRERGYTF
TRBV7-9	TRBJ1-1	CASSPGVGTAEAFF
TRBV14	TRBJ1-3	CASSPQGSSGNTIYF
TRBV4-1	TRBJ1-5	CASSQDETGVYSNQPQHF
TRBV28	TRBJ1-1	CASTQTGINTEAFF
TRBV28	TRBJ1-4	CASSRPLGQGGEKLFF
TRBV6-5	TRBJ2-1	CASSTGADYNEQFF
TRBV4-3	TRBJ2-3	CASSQGLVFADTQYF
TRBV19	TRBJ2-3	CASSIDRSRARTDTQYF
TRBV9	TRBJ2-1	CASSIGTGTSGSHNEQFF
TRBV28	TRBJ1-3	CASSLWSISSGNTIYF
TRBV15	TRBJ1-5	CATAWDKSWQPQHF
TRBV3-1/TRBV3-2	TRBJ1-2	CASSQVRGGYTF
TRBV19	TRBJ2-7	CASSISDSPSYEQYF
TRBV21-1	TRBJ2-2	CASSKWRRERQENTGELFF
TRBV6-4	TRBJ2-1	CASSGETSGRAGEQFF
TRBV30	TRBJ2-2	CAWSIIDRPNTGELFF
TRBV24-1	TRBJ2-3	CATSGQGAVDTQYF
TRBV2	TRBJ1-6	CASRRGSGTANSPLHF
TRBV7-8	TRBJ1-2	CASSLDQGASYGYTF
TRBV2	TRBJ2-3	CASKGTSGFSTDTQYF
TRBV7-2	TRBJ2-1	CASSLVGLAGGYNEQFF
TRBV9	TRBJ2-1	CASSVSAQGYDEQFF
TRBV7-9	TRBJ2-5	CASSLGLTGAGETQYF
TRBV6-5	TRBJ1-1	CASSLPGGEAFF
TRBV19	TRBJ2-4	CASSHRDRVYIQYF
TRBV15	TRBJ2-7	CATSGRQGGSEQYF
TRBV24-1	TRBJ2-5	CATSGTSSETQYF
TRBV4-3	TRBJ1-3	CASSQEQGRTGNTIYF
TRBV5-5	TRBJ2-3	CASSLATSGMTDTQYF
TRBV6-5	TRBJ2-3	CASSYRTSGGAWYF
TRBV7-9	TRBJ1-5	CASSQTGDFNQPQHF
TRBV7-2	TRBJ1-5	CASSLGGYSNQPQHF
TRBV6-5	TRBJ1-2	CASSYSPDTYGYTF
TRBV9	TRBJ1-6	CAGTGWYNSPLHF
TRBV11-2	TRBJ2-1	CASSLPRQGGYYNEQFF
TRBV19	TRBJ1-1	CASSIVLANTEAFF
TRBV28	TRBJ1-2	CASSSGAGTAKDYGYTF
TRBV2	TRBJ1-5	CASTEDRGHNQPQHF
TRBV7-2	TRBJ1-2	CANGRQQGNYGYTF
TRBV7-2	TRBJ1-6	CASSFRTSSPLHF
TRBV11-3	TRBJ1-5	CASSNTVNQPQHF
TRBV21-1	TRBJ1-4	CASSPGKVSEKLFF
TRBV4-3	TRBJ2-1	CASSRQRDPQTNEQFF
TRBV30	TRBJ1-3	CAWQDSSGNTIYF
TRBV2	TRBJ2-5	CASSETRGAETQYF
TRBV7-2	TRBJ1-1	CASSLAPFMNTEAFF